This T cell receptor (beta chain) originates from a study of blood T cell repertoires in COVID-19. Study context: Acute and convalescent COVID-19 samples came from the United States, Italy and Spain. T cells, B-cell-depleted T cells, or PBMCs provided the cDNA or gDNA that served as material.

Germline values: CDR1 MNHEY, CDR2 SMNVEV (reference sequence). V trimming: 5 bases; J trimming: 0 bases; junction bases outside the gene matches: 4. CDR3 size: 14 residues. The authors' processing: Quantification of nucleated cells was approximated via reference gene primer amplification. The method was immunoSEQ multiplex PCR; TCRdb's version includes in-frame clones alone and lacks a portion of them. The V and J calls and clone size are taken from that table; D and trimming were inferred from the DNA. The sample yields about 120,000 clones, around 78% seen once. The V and J genes are TRBV27 and TRBJ2-7; 7 bases match TRBD2. Input material: peripheral blood. The source is an older man with acute or convalescent COVID-19. CDR3 protein: CASSPWGGSYEQYF. CDR3 sequence (DNA): TGTGCCAGCAGTCCATGGGGGGGCTCCTACGAGCAGTACTTC.